This entry concerns a single TCR beta chain. This sample was included in a study of cytomegalovirus exposure and HLA in healthy donors. PCR used 60 Vbeta primers and 13 Jbeta primers. Clones were sequenced by immunoSEQ multiplex PCR, and TCRdb holds only the in-frame ones, with some missing. The table records around 160,000 clones, about 80% of them present only once. This CDR3 has 14 amino acids. The junction had 5 bases not matched to a gene; V was cut back by 6 bases and J by 3 bases. CDR1 is MNHNY, CDR2 SVGAGI, per germline (reference sequence). Sequencing was performed on PBMCs. The V call is TRBV6-6, the J call TRBJ1-2; TRBD1 agrees at 9 bases. The sequence was collected from a woman aged 40 to 55 in good health and CMV-seronegative. CDR3 nucleotide sequence: TGTGCCAGCAGGACCACAGGGGGCGACTATGGCTACACCTTC. This encodes CASRTTGGDYGYTF.